The subject of this entry is one T cell receptor beta chain. The data derive from a study of blood T cell repertoires in COVID-19. Turning to the study itself: Researchers got acute and convalescent COVID-19 samples from the United States, Italy and Spain.

The authors' processing: Quantification of nucleated cells was approximated via reference gene primer amplification. The assay was immunoSEQ multiplex PCR, and TCRdb's table has in-frame clones only and misses some. V, J and clone size were drawn from that table, and D and trimming were deduced from the DNA. Of some 210,000 clones in the sample, over 75% are singletons; the top ten hold around a tenth. The germline V and J ends were trimmed by 0 bases and 2 bases, with 5 bases remaining between them. Germline V gene lookup returns CDR1 SGHNT and CDR2 YYREEE (reference sequence). The CDR3 is made up of 13 amino acids. Recovered status applied to Cohort 3 donors who had two consecutive negative PCRs. It also applied to those with clearance or with symptom resolution.

The chain couples TRBV5-4 to TRBJ2-5; D remains unclear. The origin of this receptor is a man aged 35 to 55 who had recovered from COVID-19. The sample was PBMCs or T cells enriched from blood (not recorded which). This chain's CDR3 is CASSLEAQETQYF. CDR3 in DNA: TGTGCCAGCAGCTTGGAAGCACAAGAGACCCAGTACTTC.